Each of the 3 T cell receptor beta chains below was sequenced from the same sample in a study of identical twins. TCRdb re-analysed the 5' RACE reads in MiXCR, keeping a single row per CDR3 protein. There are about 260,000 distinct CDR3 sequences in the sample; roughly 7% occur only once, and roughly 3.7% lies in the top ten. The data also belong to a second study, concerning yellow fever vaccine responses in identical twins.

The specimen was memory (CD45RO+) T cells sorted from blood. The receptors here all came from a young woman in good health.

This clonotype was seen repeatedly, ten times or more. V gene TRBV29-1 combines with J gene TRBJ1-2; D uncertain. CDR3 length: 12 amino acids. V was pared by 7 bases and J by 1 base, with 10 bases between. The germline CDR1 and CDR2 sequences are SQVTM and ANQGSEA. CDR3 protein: CSAWPSNYGYTF. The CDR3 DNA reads TGCAGCGCATGGCCCAGTAACTATGGCTACACCTTC.

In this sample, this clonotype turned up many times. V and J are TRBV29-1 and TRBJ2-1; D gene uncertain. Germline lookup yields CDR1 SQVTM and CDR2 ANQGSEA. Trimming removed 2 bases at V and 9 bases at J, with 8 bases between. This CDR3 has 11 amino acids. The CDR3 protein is CSVERVGEQFF. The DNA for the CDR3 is TGCAGCGTTGAAAGGGTGGGTGAGCAGTTCTTC.

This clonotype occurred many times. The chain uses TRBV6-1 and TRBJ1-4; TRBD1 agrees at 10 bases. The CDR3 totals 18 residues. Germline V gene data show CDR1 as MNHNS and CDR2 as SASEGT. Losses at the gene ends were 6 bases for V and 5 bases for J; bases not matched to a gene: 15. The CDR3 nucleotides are TGTGCCAGCAGCCCCGGGACAGGGGTACTGGTTGGGAATGAAAAACTGTTTTTT. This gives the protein CASSPGTGVLVGNEKLFF.